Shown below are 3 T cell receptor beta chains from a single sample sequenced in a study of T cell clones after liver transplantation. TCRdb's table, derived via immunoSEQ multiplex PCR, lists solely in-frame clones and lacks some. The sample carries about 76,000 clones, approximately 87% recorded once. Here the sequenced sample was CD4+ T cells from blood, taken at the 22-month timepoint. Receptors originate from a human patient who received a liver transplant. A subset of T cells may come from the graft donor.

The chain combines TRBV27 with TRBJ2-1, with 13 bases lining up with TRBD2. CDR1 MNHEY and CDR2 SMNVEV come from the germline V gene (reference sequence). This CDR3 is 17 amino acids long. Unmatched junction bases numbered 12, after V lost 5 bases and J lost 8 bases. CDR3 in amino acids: CASSRDRRTSGGDEQFF. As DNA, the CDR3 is TGTGCCAGCAGTAGAGACCGGAGGACTAGCGGGGGAGATGAGCAGTTCTTC.

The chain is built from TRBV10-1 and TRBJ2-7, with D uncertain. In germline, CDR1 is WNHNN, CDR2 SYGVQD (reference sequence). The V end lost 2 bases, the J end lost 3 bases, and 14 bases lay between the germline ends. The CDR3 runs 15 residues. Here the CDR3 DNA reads TGCGCCAGCAGTGAGAGTGACGGGCTTAACTACGAGCAGTACTTC. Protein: CASSESDGLNYEQYF.

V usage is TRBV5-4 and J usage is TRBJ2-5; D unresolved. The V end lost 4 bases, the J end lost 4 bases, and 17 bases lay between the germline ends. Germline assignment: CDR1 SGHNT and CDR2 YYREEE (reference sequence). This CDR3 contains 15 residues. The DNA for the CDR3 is TGTGCCAGCAGCCCAAAAGTGGGCCCCCGAGAGACCCAGTACTTC. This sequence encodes CASSPKVGPRETQYF.